Shown below are 32 T cell receptor beta chains from a single sample sequenced in a study of blood T cell repertoires in COVID-19. Sequenced by immunoSEQ multiplex PCR; TCRdb stores in-frame clones only, minus some. The table includes approximately 300,000 clones, roughly 88% detected once. Sequenced: peripheral blood. These receptors were taken from a human donor with COVID-19, enrolled during active disease. The donor label of this sample is uncertain.

This clone was observed a handful of times. The rearrangement uses TRBV3-1 (or the pseudogene TRBV3-2) and TRBJ1-1; a possible D gene is TRBD1 (5 bases). V was pared by 6 bases and J by 8 bases, with 19 bases between. From germline, CDR1 is LGHDT and CDR2 YNNKEL (reference sequence). There are 14 residues in the CDR3. The CDR3 here is CASSQELQKGEAFF. Here the CDR3 DNA reads TGTGCCAGCAGTCAGGAGCTTCAAAAGGGGGAAGCTTTCTTT.

The chain joins TRBV5-1 to TRBJ1-1, with a possible D match to TRBD1 (6 bases). Germline CDR1 is SGHRS and CDR2 is YFSETQ. Between the trimmed V and J ends, which lost 1 base and 5 bases, there was a span of 15 bases. This CDR3 region has 15 residues. The CDR3 region has the DNA TGCGCCAGCAGCTTGACGGGGGGCGCCGGGACTGAAGCTTTCTTT. As protein: CASSLTGGAGTEAFF.

The chain has TRBV11-1 and TRBJ1-2; TRBD1 might be the D (5 bases). Trimming removed 2 bases at V and 4 bases at J, with 8 bases between. The CDR3 loop spans 13 amino acids. The germline gives CDR1 SGHAT, CDR2 FQDESV (reference sequence). This CDR3 is CASSLQGSYGYTF. In DNA form, the CDR3 reads TGTGCCAGCAGCTTACAGGGTAGCTATGGCTACACCTTC. Drawing the rest from reference TRBV11-1 and TRBJ1-2, the complete variable domain is EAEVAQSPRYKITEKSQAVAFWCDPISGHATLYWYRQILGQGPELLVQFQDESVVDDSQLPKDRFSAERLKGVDSTLKIQPAELGDSAMYLCASSLQGSYGYTFGSGTRLTVV.

Only a few counts were recorded for this clone. The J gene is TRBJ2-3, the V gene TRBV4-3; D is perhaps TRBD2 (6 bases). Trimming took off 0 bases at V and 4 bases at J, with 11 bases between the two ends. CDR3 length: 15 residues. CDR1 is LGHNA and CDR2 is YSLEER in the germline V gene. In nucleotides, the CDR3 is TGCGCCAGCAGCCAAGATAAACTAGCAGCAGATACGCAGTATTTT. As protein: CASSQDKLAADTQYF.

V usage is TRBV3-1 (or the pseudogene TRBV3-2) and J usage is TRBJ1-5, with D possibly TRBD1 on 5 matching bases. Germline CDR1 is LGHDT and CDR2 is YNNKEL (reference sequence). Trimming took 1 base from V and 3 from J, leaving 13 bases between them. This CDR3 spans 16 amino acids. This CDR3 reads CASSQGVGLDNQPQHF. CDR3 sequence (DNA): TGTGCCAGCAGCCAAGGAGTGGGGCTTGACAATCAGCCCCAGCATTTT.

The V gene is TRBV5-1, the J gene TRBJ1-1, with 10 bases identical to TRBD1. J lost 5 bases, V lost 1 base, and 8 bases had no gene match. In germline, CDR1 is SGHRS, CDR2 YFSETQ. The CDR3 runs to 16 residues. CDR3 region: CASSLTGTGAGTEAFF. CDR3 DNA sequence: TGCGCCAGCAGCTTGACCGGGACAGGGGCGGGAACTGAAGCTTTCTTT.

V and J are TRBV20-1 and TRBJ1-2, with 9 bases matching TRBD1. After removal of 3 bases from V and 6 bases from J, the junction contained 5 bases not matched to a gene. The CDR3 spans 13 residues. From germline, CDR1 is DFQATT and CDR2 SNEGSKA (reference sequence). This CDR3 is CSASFGQGHGYTF. CDR3 nucleotides: TGCAGTGCTAGTTTTGGACAGGGGCATGGCTACACCTTC.

The chain employs TRBV28 and TRBJ1-1, with 8 bases matching TRBD1. The CDR3 has 16 amino acids. Unmatched junction bases numbered 9, after V lost 5 bases and J lost 1 base. Looked up from germline, CDR1 is MDHEN and CDR2 is SYDVKM. CDR3 protein: CASSQRGQGGNTEAFF. In DNA, the CDR3 is TGTGCCAGCAGTCAAAGAGGACAGGGAGGGAACACTGAAGCTTTCTTT.

V usage is TRBV7-9 and J usage is TRBJ1-1, with D tentatively TRBD1 (5 bases). The CDR3 is made up of 13 amino acids. Trimming took 1 base from V and 7 from J, leaving 10 bases between them. The V gene's germline CDR1 is SEHNR and CDR2 FQNEAQ (reference sequence). The CDR3 sequence: CASSLVGGDEAFF. The CDR3 DNA reads as TGTGCCAGCAGCTTAGTTGGGGGGGATGAAGCTTTCTTT.

V usage is TRBV3-1 (or the pseudogene TRBV3-2) and J usage is TRBJ1-2; D is uncertain. V lost 2 bases, J lost 8 bases, and 12 bases lay in between. Germline values: CDR1 LGHDT, CDR2 YNNKEL (reference sequence). The CDR3 runs 13 residues. The CDR3 protein is CASSQFGDQGYTF. The DNA for the CDR3 is TGTGCCAGCAGCCAATTCGGGGATCAAGGCTACACCTTC.

The chain recombines TRBV6-5 with TRBJ1-5, with 7 bases matching TRBD1. Trimming took 6 bases from V and 0 from J; bases not matched to a gene: 5. The CDR3 length is 15 residues. The V gene's germline CDR1 is MNHEY and CDR2 SVGAGI. The CDR3 nucleotides read TGTGCCAGCAGCTTGACAGGGCTTAGCAATCAGCCCCAGCATTTT. Translating it yields CASSLTGLSNQPQHF.

Worth noting for this clone: The sample carries other DNA sequences with the same CDR3. The chain joins TRBV28 to TRBJ1-5; TRBD1 aligns across 10 bases. The CDR3 consists of 14 residues. CDR1 MDHEN and CDR2 SYDVKM come from the germline V gene. The junction had 3 bases not matched to a gene; V was cut back by 6 bases and J by 4 bases. Here the CDR3 DNA reads TGTGCCAGCAGAGGGACAGGGGTAAATCAGCCCCAGCATTTT. Its translation: CASRGTGVNQPQHF. Drawing the rest from reference TRBV28 and TRBJ1-5, the complete variable domain is DVKVTQSSRYLVKRTGEKVFLECVQDMDHENMFWYRQDPGLGLRLIYFSYDVKMKEKGDIPEGYSVSREKKERFSLILESASTNQTSMYLCASRGTGVNQPQHFGDGTRLSIL.

The chain employs TRBV19 and TRBJ1-5; 9 bases map to TRBD1. The CDR3 covers 16 residues. Germline V gene lookup returns CDR1 LNHDA and CDR2 SQIVND (reference sequence). V gave up 4 bases and J gave up 1 base; unmatched junction bases: 5. CDR3 sequence (DNA): TGTGCCAGTAGTACCGGGACAGGGAGGAGCAATCAGCCCCAGCATTTT. This codes for CASSTGTGRSNQPQHF.

In DNA form, the CDR3 reads TGTGCCAGCACCGACAGGGGGCTGAACACTGAAGCTTTCTTT. This codes for CASTDRGLNTEAFF. The rearrangement links TRBV6-6 to TRBJ1-1; 10 nucleotides match TRBD1. The CDR3 has 14 residues. Germline lookup yields CDR1 MNHNY and CDR2 SVGAGI (reference sequence). V lost 7 bases to trimming and J lost 0 bases; unmatched junction nucleotides: 2.

This clone is a singleton in its sample. The rearrangement uses TRBV6-4 and TRBJ2-4, with D tentatively TRBD1 (5 bases). The CDR3 is 20 amino acids. Trimming removed 4 bases at V and 0 bases at J, with 25 bases between. Germline-derived CDR1 and CDR2 are MRHNA and SNTAGT. The CDR3 protein is CASSAGKGQVRKIAKNIQYF. The DNA for the CDR3 is TGTGCCAGCAGTGCTGGGAAGGGGCAAGTTCGGAAAATAGCCAAAAACATTCAGTACTTC.

The chain links TRBV9 to TRBJ1-4; TRBD1 aligns across 8 bases. CDR1 SGDLS and CDR2 YYNGEE come from the germline V gene. CDR3 length equals 17 residues. Trimming cost V 1 base and J 8 bases; bases outside gene matches: 13. The CDR3 loop reads CASSVTGTGPPVEKLFF. In DNA, the CDR3 is TGTGCCAGCAGCGTAACCGGGACAGGTCCCCCTGTGGAAAAACTGTTTTTT. The whole variable domain, remainder taken from reference TRBV9 and TRBJ1-4, is DSGVTQTPKHLITATGQRVTLRCSPRSGDLSVYWYQQSLDQGLQFLIQYYNGEERAKGNILERFSAQQFPDLHSELNLSSLELGDSALYFCASSVTGTGPPVEKLFFGSGTQLSVL.

This clone was seen a single time. The rearrangement links TRBV19 to TRBJ1-4, with TRBD1 identical over 7 bases. This CDR3 spans 16 amino acids. Germline V lookup: CDR1 LNHDA, CDR2 SQIVND (reference sequence). V shed 6 bases and J 6 bases; nucleotides not matched to a gene: 13. For the CDR3, the DNA is TGTGCCAGTAGCAGGGGGGTCTCACAGACCTATGAAAAACTGTTTTTT. It is translated as CASSRGVSQTYEKLFF.

The chain links TRBV27 to TRBJ1-1; tentative D call: TRBD1 (6 bases). CDR3 length: 13 amino acids. Germline assignment: CDR1 MNHEY and CDR2 SMNVEV (reference sequence). With 7 bases removed from V and 8 bases from J, the gap between germline ends came to 17 bases. CDR3 DNA sequence: TGTGCCAGCAAATCGACAGGACTGTCCGAAGCTTTCTTT. It yields the protein CASKSTGLSEAFF.

The rearrangement links TRBV5-5 to TRBJ1-1; tentative D call: TRBD1 (6 bases). Germline CDR1 reads SGHKS; CDR2 reads YYEKEE (reference sequence). Trimming left V 0 bases short and J 0 bases short, with 12 bases between. This CDR3 region has 16 residues. This CDR3 reads CASSLVGSGVNTEAFF. The CDR3 bases are TGTGCCAGCAGCTTGGTAGGGTCAGGGGTGAACACTGAAGCTTTCTTT.

This sequence joins TRBV18 and TRBJ2-3, with 12 positions matching TRBD2. CDR1 KGHSH and CDR2 LQKENI come from the germline V gene. The CDR3 has 17 residues. The junction had 6 bases not matched to a gene; V was cut back by 5 bases and J by 0 bases. The DNA for the CDR3 is TGTGCCAGCTCAACTCGACTAGCGGGAGCTAGCACAGATACGCAGTATTTT. It codes for CASSTRLAGASTDTQYF.

The chain recombines TRBV7-3 with TRBJ2-2; TRBD2 aligns across 9 bases. The junction had 9 bases not matched to a gene; V was cut back by 5 bases and J by 5 bases. This CDR3 contains 16 residues. CDR1 SGHTA and CDR2 FQGTGA come from the germline V gene. The DNA for the CDR3 is TGTGCCAGCAGCCCCGCGGTAGCGGGAGATACCGGGGAGCTGTTTTTT. Translation: CASSPAVAGDTGELFF. Full variable domain (rest looked up from reference TRBV7-3 and TRBJ2-2): GAGVSQTPSNKVTEKGKYVELRCDPISGHTALYWYRQSLGQGPEFLIYFQGTGAADDSGLPNDRFFAVRPEGSVSTLKIQRTERGDSAVYLCASSPAVAGDTGELFFGEGSRLTVL.

The rearrangement links TRBV6-5 to TRBJ2-5; 10 positions match TRBD2. V lost 5 bases to trimming and J lost 7 bases; unmatched junction nucleotides: 7. This CDR3 has 14 amino acids. Per the germline V gene, CDR1 is MNHEY and CDR2 is SVGAGI. DNA for the CDR3: TGTGCCAGCAGTCTCTCTAGCGGGAGTACGACCCAGTACTTC. It encodes CASSLSSGSTTQYF.

This chain joins TRBV9 and TRBJ2-7; D is unresolved. This CDR3 has 14 residues. V lost 0 bases and J 2 bases, leaving 9 bases between the germline ends. The germline V gene has CDR1 SGDLS and CDR2 YYNGEE. CDR3 residues: CASSVAVVPYEQYF. The CDR3 DNA follows: TGTGCCAGCAGCGTAGCTGTAGTTCCCTACGAGCAGTACTTC.

The chain carries TRBV27 and TRBJ2-6, with 8 bases lining up with TRBD1. CDR1 and CDR2 from the germline V gene are MNHEY and SMNVEV (reference sequence). The CDR3 has 14 residues. V lost 8 bases to trimming and J lost 2 bases; unmatched junction nucleotides: 2. CDR3 region: CASQGAPGANVLTF. Here the CDR3 DNA reads TGTGCCAGCCAGGGGGCGCCTGGGGCCAACGTCCTGACTTTC.

The chain combines TRBV7-2 with TRBJ1-1; TRBD1 agrees at 7 bases. Germline CDR1 and CDR2: SGHTA and FQGNSA. V lost 0 bases, J lost 0 bases, and 4 bases stayed unmatched. The CDR3 loop spans 16 amino acids. CDR3 sequence reads: CASSLAPGQMNTEAFF. CDR3 sequence (DNA): TGTGCCAGCAGCTTAGCACCGGGACAGATGAACACTGAAGCTTTCTTT.

The chain links TRBV7-8 to TRBJ2-6, with 10 positions matching TRBD1. The V gene's germline CDR1 is SGHVS and CDR2 FQNEAQ. CDR3 length equals 19 residues. The V segment lost 2 bases and the J segment 2 bases; nucleotides outside the gene matches: 9. The DNA for the CDR3 is TGTGCCAGCAGCTTATTGGGGACAGGGGCAGAAGCTGGGGCCAACGTCCTGACTTTC. As protein: CASSLLGTGAEAGANVLTF.

The J gene is TRBJ2-2, the V gene TRBV7-2; 9 bases map to TRBD2. The length of the CDR3 is 19 residues. Trimming took 1 base from V and 2 from J; bases not matched to a gene: 11. CDR1 is SGHTA, CDR2 FQGNSA, per germline. CDR3 in DNA: TGTGCCAGCAGCTTAGATCCTAGCGGGACAACTATTAACACCGGGGAGCTGTTTTTT. Translating gives CASSLDPSGTTINTGELFF.

There are many counts of this clone. The chain has TRBV19 and TRBJ1-5; tentatively, D is TRBD1 (5 bases). Trimming pared 6 bases from V and 0 bases from J, leaving 18 bases between. From germline, CDR1 is LNHDA and CDR2 SQIVND (reference sequence). This CDR3 contains 17 residues. The CDR3 DNA reads as TGTGCCAGTAGCCGCTGGACCCAAGGGGTTAGCAATCAGCCCCAGCATTTT. Amino acid sequence: CASSRWTQGVSNQPQHF.

V and J are TRBV27 and TRBJ2-2; 9 nucleotides align to TRBD1. The germline CDR1 and CDR2 sequences are MNHEY and SMNVEV (reference sequence). J lost 4 bases, V lost 10 bases, and 10 bases had no gene match. The CDR3 spans 15 residues. The CDR3, as DNA: TGTGCCACGAATGAAGACAGGGGGTTCACCGGGGAGCTGTTTTTT. Its protein product is CATNEDRGFTGELFF.

The chain employs TRBV3-1 (or the pseudogene TRBV3-2) and TRBJ1-5; no clear D gene. The CDR3 runs 15 residues. Trimming took off 1 base at V and 5 bases at J, with 12 bases between the two ends. Germline V gives CDR1 LGHDT, CDR2 YNNKEL (reference sequence). CDR3 residues: CASSQVPGGDQPQHF. The CDR3, as DNA: TGTGCCAGCAGCCAAGTCCCGGGAGGAGATCAGCCCCAGCATTTT.

The genes are TRBV6-6 and TRBJ2-3, with TRBD2 as a possible D gene (5 bases). The germline gives CDR1 MNHNY, CDR2 SVGAGI (reference sequence). The CDR3 extends over 14 amino acids. V was clipped by 5 bases and J by 3 bases, with 12 bases between them. CDR3 loop: CASSPSGVTDTQYF. CDR3 DNA sequence: TGTGCCAGCAGTCCCTCCGGGGTAACAGATACGCAGTATTTT.

The chain uses TRBV2 and TRBJ1-3; the match to TRBD1 covers 8 bases. The V gene's germline CDR1 is SNHLY and CDR2 FYNNEI. V was pared by 4 bases and J by 4 bases, with 15 bases of the junction left unmatched. The CDR3 is 18 amino acids. The CDR3 is CASSVPFGQGLLGNTIYF. The CDR3 DNA reads as TGTGCCAGCAGTGTCCCCTTCGGACAGGGCCTTCTGGGAAACACCATATATTTT. Complete variable domain (other parts from reference TRBV2 and TRBJ1-3): EPEVTQTPSHQVTQMGQEVILRCVPISNHLYFYWYRQILGQKVEFLVSFYNNEISEKSEIFDDQFSVERPDGSNFTLKIRSTKLEDSAMYFCASSVPFGQGLLGNTIYFGEGSWLTVV.